Listed here are 32 T cell receptor beta chains from one sample, sequenced in a study of T-cell reconstitution after alpha-beta-depleted transplantation in children. Construction of the TCRbeta library involved unique molecular identifiers. TCRdb re-analysed the PCR reads in MiXCR, keeping a single row per CDR3 protein. Altogether 220,000 or so distinct CDR3 sequences are present, roughly 8% being singletons, with the ten largest covering almost 6.5%. The sample consisted of PBMCs, mostly from graft donor cells, taken 180 days after TCRalphabeta/CD19-depleted stem cell transplant. The receptors were sampled from a male patient younger than 18 who had a stem cell transplant for acute lymphoblastic leukemia, so the T cells may come from the graft donor.

This clonotype was observed at least ten times. The rearrangement joins TRBV4-1 to TRBJ1-5; D not certain. Germline lookup yields CDR1 MGHRA and CDR2 YSYEKL. The CDR3 consists of 14 residues. Trimming left V 1 base short and J 4 bases short, with 8 bases between. The CDR3 DNA reads TGCGCCAGCAGCCAAGTAAGGATAAATCAGCCCCAGCATTTT. Translation: CASSQVRINQPQHF.

This clonotype occurred many times. The genes are TRBV29-1 and TRBJ2-5; D is undetermined. Trimming cost V 1 base and J 1 base, with 7 bases left between them. CDR1 SQVTM and CDR2 ANQGSEA come from the germline V gene. This CDR3 spans 13 amino acids. CDR3 sequence reads: CSVEGPRQETQYF. The CDR3 bases are TGCAGCGTTGAAGGGCCTCGCCAAGAGACCCAGTACTTC.

Judged by abundance, this clonotype is medium-sized. The chain carries TRBV15 and TRBJ2-5; TRBD2 agrees at 12 bases. V gave up 0 bases and J gave up 4 bases; unmatched junction bases: 6. In germline, CDR1 is LNHNV, CDR2 YYDKDF (reference sequence). This CDR3 comprises 17 residues. Written as DNA, the CDR3 is TGTGCCACCAGCAGAGATCAGTCGACTAGCGGGGGAGAGACCCAGTACTTC. This translates into CATSRDQSTSGGETQYF. The whole variable domain, remainder taken from reference TRBV15 and TRBJ2-5, is DAMVIQNPRYQVTQFGKPVTLSCSQTLNHNVMYWYQQKSSQAPKLLFHYYDKDFNNEADTPDNFQSRRPNTSFCFLDIRSPGLGDTAMYLCATSRDQSTSGGETQYFGPGTRLLVL.

This clonotype has a count of ten or more. The V and J genes are TRBV5-4 and TRBJ2-1; possible D gene TRBD2, 5 bases. The CDR3 extends over 13 amino acids. Per germline, CDR1 SGHNT and CDR2 YYREEE (reference sequence). Trimming stripped 4 bases from V and 5 bases from J, with 10 bases between. The CDR3 protein is CASSQLGDNEQFF. Written as DNA, the CDR3 is TGTGCCAGCAGCCAACTAGGAGACAATGAGCAGTTCTTC.

This clonotype was recorded at least ten times. This chain links TRBV5-1 with TRBJ1-6; a weak D match, TRBD1 (5 bases). V shed 0 bases and J shed 6 bases, with 7 bases lying between them. Germline V lookup: CDR1 SGHRS, CDR2 YFSETQ. The CDR3 is made up of 14 amino acids. The CDR3 sequence is CASSLGQPNSPLHF. CDR3 bases: TGCGCCAGCAGCTTGGGACAGCCTAATTCACCCCTCCACTTT.

This clonotype came up many times. V gene TRBV28 combines with J gene TRBJ1-2, with 7 bases identical to TRBD1. V lost 7 bases to trimming and J lost 4 bases; unmatched junction nucleotides: 18. The germline V gene encodes CDR1 MDHEN and CDR2 SYDVKM. The CDR3 runs to 17 residues. In DNA, the CDR3 is TGTGCCAGCACCATATCCTCCAGGGGGTCGGTCCTCTATGGCTACACCTTC. Encoded protein: CASTISSRGSVLYGYTF.

This clonotype was counted many times. The gene calls are TRBV29-1 and TRBJ1-1; D ambiguous. Germline assignment: CDR1 SQVTM and CDR2 ANQGSEA. V was cut by 1 base and J by 0 bases, with 12 bases left in between. CDR3 size: 15 residues. The DNA for the CDR3 is TGCAGCGTTGAAGGAATAAAGCATTTGAACACTGAAGCTTTCTTT. Translating it yields CSVEGIKHLNTEAFF. Supplemented by reference TRBV29-1 and TRBJ1-1, the full variable domain reads SAVISQKPSRDICQRGTSLTIQCQVDSQVTMMFWYRQQPGQSLTLIATANQGSEATYESGFVIDKFPISRPNLTFSTLTVSNMSPEDSSIYLCSVEGIKHLNTEAFFGQGTRLTVV.

This clonotype came up many times. The chain employs TRBV20-1 and TRBJ2-1; 8 positions agree with TRBD2. V shed 4 bases, J shed 7 bases, and the junction held 15 bases outside the gene matches. The germline V gene has CDR1 DFQATT and CDR2 SNEGSKA (reference sequence). The CDR3 runs 16 residues. CDR3 sequence reads: CSATPFGGGLGNEQFF. DNA of the CDR3: TGCAGTGCTACGCCCTTCGGGGGGGGCTTAGGGAATGAGCAGTTCTTC.

The table lists this clonotype with many counts. CDR3 protein: CASSYGRQGRHGYTF. CDR3 DNA sequence: TGTGCCAGCAGTTACGGTAGACAGGGTCGGCATGGCTACACCTTC. V and J are TRBV6-5 and TRBJ1-2; 7 nucleotides agree with TRBD1. This CDR3 region has 15 residues. V shed 2 bases, J shed 6 bases, and the junction held 9 bases outside the gene matches. In germline, CDR1 is MNHEY, CDR2 SVGAGI.

In its sample, this clonotype was seen many times. The V gene is TRBV9, the J gene TRBJ1-1; D possibly corresponds to TRBD1 (5 bases). The CDR3 has 13 residues. From germline, CDR1 is SGDLS and CDR2 YYNGEE. Trimming took 3 bases from V and 5 from J, leaving 11 bases between them. The CDR3 DNA follows: TGTGCCAGCAGCGCGGGCAGGGCTACTGAAGCTTTCTTT. It is translated as CASSAGRATEAFF.

This clonotype was counted only a few times. V is TRBV3-1 and J is TRBJ2-5, with D unresolved. The ends were cut back, 1 base at V and 5 bases at J, with 14 bases in the middle. Germline V gene sequence: CDR1 LGHDT, CDR2 YNNKEL (reference sequence). CDR3 size: 15 residues. DNA of the CDR3: TGTGCCAGCAGCCAAGTTGCGGAGCATCAGGAGACCCAGTACTTC. It encodes CASSQVAEHQETQYF.

This clonotype was counted ten times or more. This chain uses TRBV10-3 with TRBJ1-1, with D tentatively TRBD1 (6 bases). The V gene lost 7 bases and the J gene lost 2 bases, with 11 bases spanning the gap. CDR1 and CDR2 from the germline V gene are ENHRY and SYGVKD. This CDR3 region has 13 residues. This CDR3 is CAITAGVNTEAFF. CDR3 nucleotides: TGTGCCATCACGGCAGGGGTTAACACTGAAGCTTTCTTT.

This clonotype was seen repeatedly, ten times or more. For the CDR3, the DNA is TGTGCCAGCAGTTCCTGGCCCCTGATGAACACTGAAGCTTTCTTT. Its translation: CASSSWPLMNTEAFF. The chain uses TRBV27 and TRBJ1-1; no clear D. V was pared by 4 bases and J by 0 bases, with 12 bases between. This CDR3 is 15 amino acids long. Per germline, CDR1 MNHEY and CDR2 SMNVEV (reference sequence).

This clonotype was picked up many times. The rearrangement links TRBV11-2 to TRBJ2-2, with D tentatively TRBD1 (5 bases). This CDR3 is built from 16 residues. CDR1 SGHAT and CDR2 FQNNGV come from the germline V gene. The V end was cut by 6 bases, the J end by 7 bases, with 21 bases between. CDR3 amino acids: CASSPVYRSSSGELFF. In DNA form, the CDR3 reads TGTGCCAGCAGTCCGGTCTACAGGTCGAGTAGCGGGGAGCTGTTTTTT.

The J gene is TRBJ2-1, the V gene TRBV4-1; no clear D gene. This CDR3 is 16 amino acids long. CDR1 and CDR2 (germline): MGHRA, YSYEKL. V was cut by 4 bases and J by 2 bases, with 15 bases left in between. CDR3 coding DNA: TGCGCCAGCAGCCCAAGCCTGATACGAACCTACAATGAGCAGTTCTTC. Its protein product is CASSPSLIRTYNEQFF.

Remarks on this clonotype: With a much larger clone just one base away, this may be a read error. The genes are TRBV11-2 and TRBJ2-1; D may be TRBD2 (6 bases). Trimming cost V 8 bases and J 6 bases, with 20 bases left between them. The germline V gene encodes CDR1 SGHAT and CDR2 FQNNGV. The CDR3 runs to 15 residues. The CDR3 DNA reads TGTGCCAGCTGCCCTACAATAAGGGAGGTCAATGAGCAGTTCTTC. This encodes CASCPTIREVNEQFF.

This clonotype has just one count. CDR3 amino acids: CASIVEQASGTYEQYF. The CDR3 nucleotides read TGCGCCAGCATTGTAGAACAGGCTAGCGGAACCTACGAGCAGTACTTC. The V and J genes are TRBV23-1 and TRBJ2-7; TRBD2 matches at 7 bases. TRBV23-1 is assigned to the ORF class and has an uncertain function. The CDR3 is 16 amino acids. After removal of 7 bases from V and 2 bases from J, the junction contained 14 bases not matched to a gene.

The chain has TRBV27 and TRBJ1-2, with D uncertain. Germline assignment: CDR1 MNHEY and CDR2 SMNVEV (reference sequence). V dropped 0 bases and J dropped 4 bases, with 15 bases sitting between them. CDR3 length: 16 residues. CDR3 bases: TGTGCCAGCAGTTTATCTGCCAGCTGGGAACTCTATGGCTACACCTTC. Translation gives CASSLSASWELYGYTF.

This clonotype turned up a few times. This chain connects TRBV5-6 to TRBJ1-1, with D unresolved. Trimming took 4 bases from V and 4 from J, leaving 17 bases between them. The CDR3 loop spans 15 amino acids. The germline gives CDR1 SGHDT, CDR2 YYEEEE. Here the CDR3 reads CASSLRSVRLTEAFF. The DNA of the CDR3 is TGTGCCAGCAGCCTGAGGAGCGTGAGGCTCACTGAAGCTTTCTTT.

In its sample, this clonotype was seen many times. This rearrangement joins TRBV12-3 or TRBV12-4 to TRBJ2-7, with 8 bases matching TRBD1. CDR3 length: 13 amino acids. V trimming: 3 bases; J trimming: 12 bases; junction bases outside the gene matches: 10. The CDR3 sequence: CASSFIIQGGLYF. CDR3 bases: TGTGCCAGCAGTTTCATCATACAGGGGGGCCTGTACTTC.

This clonotype was recorded many times. The chain employs TRBV7-3 and TRBJ2-3; D gene ambiguous. The CDR3 totals 16 residues. Per the germline V gene, CDR1 is SGHTA and CDR2 is FQGTGA. V lost 2 bases and J 0 bases, leaving 12 bases between the germline ends. The CDR3 DNA reads TGTGCCAGCAGCTTATCCCAGATCACTAGCACAGATACGCAGTATTTT. It codes for CASSLSQITSTDTQYF.

This clonotype was observed a few times. The rearrangement joins TRBV10-3 to TRBJ2-2; D is perhaps TRBD1 or TRBD2 (5 bases each). Trimming pared 0 bases from V and 5 bases from J, leaving 10 bases between. The CDR3 is made up of 15 amino acids. CDR1 ENHRY and CDR2 SYGVKD come from the germline V gene. CDR3 nucleotides: TGTGCCATCAGTGAGTCGAGGGGCGGGACCGGGGAGCTGTTTTTT. Amino acids: CAISESRGGTGELFF.

This clonotype has a count of ten or more. The V call is TRBV9, the J call TRBJ1-2, with D maybe TRBD1 (6 bases). V lost 0 bases, J lost 8 bases, and 17 bases lay in between. Looked up from germline, CDR1 is SGDLS and CDR2 is YYNGEE. CDR3 size: 15 residues. CDR3 DNA: TGTGCCAGCAGCGTAGATGGGGGCGTATTTTACGGCTACACCTTC. Protein: CASSVDGGVFYGYTF.

This clonotype was detected ten times or more. The V and J genes are TRBV7-9 and TRBJ2-2, with D tentatively TRBD1 (5 bases). V lost 2 bases to trimming and J lost 6 bases, with 13 bases between them. CDR1 and CDR2 (germline): SEHNR, FQNEAQ (reference sequence). This CDR3 has 15 amino acids. The chain's CDR3 is CASSLSQGLPGELFF. For the CDR3, the DNA is TGTGCCAGCAGCTTATCTCAGGGTTTACCCGGGGAGCTGTTTTTT. The complete variable domain, with remaining parts taken from reference TRBV7-9 and TRBJ2-2, reads DTGVSQNPRHKITKRGQNVTFRCDPISEHNRLYWYRQTLGQGPEFLTYFQNEAQLEKSRLLSDRFSAERPKGSFSTLEIQRTEQGDSAMYLCASSLSQGLPGELFFGEGSRLTVL.

This clonotype was counted ten times or more. The rearrangement links TRBV9 to TRBJ2-2, with 9 bases lining up with TRBD2. Germline V CDR1 and CDR2: SGDLS, YYNGEE. The CDR3 has 16 residues. The V segment lost 0 bases and the J segment 5 bases; nucleotides outside the gene matches: 5. This chain's CDR3 is CASSVGLTSGTGELFF. CDR3 nucleotide sequence: TGTGCCAGCAGCGTAGGCTTGACTAGCGGTACCGGGGAGCTGTTTTTT. The full variable domain, rest sourced from reference TRBV9 and TRBJ2-2, is DSGVTQTPKHLITATGQRVTLRCSPRSGDLSVYWYQQSLDQGLQFLIQYYNGEERAKGNILERFSAQQFPDLHSELNLSSLELGDSALYFCASSVGLTSGTGELFFGEGSRLTVL.

This clonotype was detected ten times or more. Possible read error: a much larger clone is one base away. This chain links TRBV12-3 or TRBV12-4 with TRBJ2-7; possibly TRBD1 or TRBD2 for D (5 bases each). Between the trimmed V and J ends, which lost 3 bases and 6 bases, there was a span of 6 bases. The CDR3 length is 11 residues. CDR3 sequence: CASSLGTEQYF. Written as DNA, the CDR3 is TGTGCCAGCAGTTTGGGGACCGAGCAGTACTTC.

This clonotype was detected many times. The chain is built from TRBV20-1 and TRBJ2-1; D is unresolved. This CDR3 contains 14 residues. The V gene lost 6 bases and the J gene lost 4 bases, with 16 bases spanning the gap. Per the germline V gene, CDR1 is DFQATT and CDR2 is SNEGSKA (reference sequence). The CDR3 loop is CSAVKAPLYNEQFF. The DNA for the CDR3 is TGCAGTGCCGTCAAAGCCCCCCTTTACAATGAGCAGTTCTTC.

This clonotype showed up many times. The chain employs TRBV2 and TRBJ2-5; tentatively, D is TRBD2 (6 bases). Germline lookup yields CDR1 SNHLY and CDR2 FYNNEI. The germline V and J ends were trimmed by 6 bases and 5 bases, with 10 bases remaining between them. The CDR3 runs to 12 residues. CDR3 sequence reads: CASRGEVETQYF. CDR3 coding DNA: TGTGCCAGCAGGGGGGAGGTCGAGACCCAGTACTTC.

The CDR3 is CATSRDRNYGYTF. DNA of the CDR3: TGTGCCACCAGCAGAGATCGGAACTATGGCTACACCTTC. The V and J genes are TRBV15 and TRBJ1-2; D is undetermined. V shed 0 bases and J shed 2 bases, with 4 bases lying between them. Looked up from germline, CDR1 is LNHNV and CDR2 is YYDKDF (reference sequence). The CDR3 consists of 13 residues. The variable domain in full, completed from reference TRBV15 and TRBJ1-2, reads DAMVIQNPRYQVTQFGKPVTLSCSQTLNHNVMYWYQQKSSQAPKLLFHYYDKDFNNEADTPDNFQSRRPNTSFCFLDIRSPGLGDTAMYLCATSRDRNYGYTFGSGTRLTVV.

This clonotype has a count of ten or more. V is TRBV12-3 or TRBV12-4 and J is TRBJ2-1, with a tentative D call TRBD2 (6 bases). This CDR3 is built from 14 residues. V shed 2 bases and J shed 8 bases, with 13 bases lying between them. The CDR3 is CASSLRVGGYEQFF. In DNA form, the CDR3 reads TGTGCCAGCAGTTTACGGGTGGGGGGATATGAGCAGTTCTTC.

This clonotype has at least ten counts. The rearrangement uses TRBV25-1 and TRBJ2-3; D is unresolved. CDR1 MGHDK and CDR2 SYGVNS come from the germline V gene. This CDR3 has 13 amino acids. The V and J ends lost 3 bases and 7 bases respectively, with 11 bases between them. As DNA, the CDR3 is TGTGCCAGCAGTGACCCTTGGTCCTATACGCAGTATTTT. Its translation is CASSDPWSYTQYF.

This clonotype has ten or more counts. This chain uses TRBV7-9 with TRBJ2-2; D perhaps matches TRBD1 (6 bases). Germline CDR1 SEHNR, CDR2 FQNEAQ (reference sequence). This CDR3 has 14 amino acids. V lost 10 bases to trimming and J lost 0 bases, with 12 bases between them. The CDR3 nucleotides read TGTGCCAACCATGGGGGCTCGAACACCGGGGAGCTGTTTTTT. Encoded protein: CANHGGSNTGELFF.